Here is one T cell receptor (beta chain) with its context. The entry originates in a study of blood T cell repertoires in COVID-19. Study-wide background: Samples taken during acute and convalescent COVID-19 were collected in the United States, Italy and Spain. Sources were T cells, B-cell-depleted T cells, or PBMCs; the material itself was cDNA or gDNA.

Germline assignment: CDR1 MNHNS and CDR2 SASEGT. V gave up 2 bases and J gave up 8 bases, with 12 bases separating them. There are 14 residues in the CDR3. In the original analysis: Researchers report that nucleated cell counts were estimated from reference gene primer amplification. The protocol was immunoSEQ multiplex PCR, while the TCRdb copy is restricted to in-frame clones and leaves out a portion. V, J and clone size were drawn from that table, and D and trimming were deduced from the DNA. The sample records 85,000 to 130,000 clones, about 79% being singletons. Sequenced input: peripheral blood. V is TRBV6-1 and J is TRBJ1-4, with D tentatively TRBD1 (5 bases). This receptor was obtained from an elderly woman with active or convalescent COVID-19. The CDR3 sequence: CASSEWQGREKLFF. The DNA of the CDR3 is TGTGCCAGCAGTGAATGGCAGGGTCGCGAAAAACTGTTTTTT.